These 28 T cell receptor beta chains were all obtained from the same sample, sequenced in a study of blood T cell repertoires in COVID-19. TCRdb's table, derived via immunoSEQ multiplex PCR, lists solely in-frame clones and lacks some. This sample has about 120,000 clones, with more than 80% found just once. The sequencing input was peripheral blood. The receptors stem from a human donor in a cohort sampled during active COVID-19.

The V gene is TRBV12-3 or TRBV12-4, the J gene TRBJ1-2, with D possibly TRBD1 on 5 matching bases. Trimming took off 7 bases at V and 7 bases at J, with 13 bases between the two ends. The CDR3 has 12 residues. The CDR3 nucleotides are TGTGCCAGCACAGGGCTGCAGCGTGGCTACACCTTC. This gives the protein CASTGLQRGYTF.

CDR3 residues: CASSDPGQNTGELFF. CDR3 nucleotides: TGTGCCAGCAGCGATCCCGGACAGAACACCGGGGAGCTGTTTTTT. The chain carries TRBV6-5 and TRBJ2-2, with D tentatively TRBD1 (5 bases). CDR1 MNHEY and CDR2 SVGAGI come from the germline V gene. Deletions cut 6 bases from V and 1 base from J, with 12 bases between. The CDR3 totals 15 residues.

The V and J genes are TRBV7-6 and TRBJ1-3, with D perhaps TRBD1 (5 bases). V lost 4 bases and J 0 bases, leaving 13 bases between the germline ends. CDR1 SGHVS and CDR2 FNYEAQ come from the germline V gene. CDR3 length: 16 amino acids. The CDR3 sequence: CASSSEQGYSGNTIYF. In DNA, the CDR3 is TGTGCCAGCAGCTCCGAGCAGGGTTACTCTGGAAACACCATATATTTT.

The rearrangement joins TRBV3-1 (or the pseudogene TRBV3-2) to TRBJ1-4, with no clear D. Trimming removed 2 bases at V and 11 bases at J, with 15 bases between. CDR1 is LGHDT and CDR2 is YNNKEL in the germline V gene (reference sequence). The length of the CDR3 is 14 residues. The CDR3 loop is CASSQRSAPGKLFF. The CDR3 DNA reads as TGTGCCAGCAGCCAAAGGAGTGCTCCGGGGAAACTGTTTTTT.

The V and J genes are TRBV6-4 and TRBJ2-1; TRBD1 agrees at 8 bases. The V gene end was trimmed by 1 base and the J gene end by 6 bases; junction bases not matched to a gene: 2. The germline gives CDR1 MRHNA, CDR2 SNTAGT. The CDR3 consists of 14 residues. CDR3: CASSDWTGSNEQFF. The CDR3 nucleotides are TGTGCCAGCAGTGACTGGACAGGGAGCAATGAGCAGTTCTTC.

CDR3 protein: CATSESSGGALNEQFF. The CDR3 nucleotides read TGTGCCACCAGTGAGTCGAGCGGGGGGGCCCTCAATGAGCAGTTCTTC. V gene TRBV24-1 combines with J gene TRBJ2-1, with 10 nucleotides matching TRBD2. The CDR3 is 16 residues long. Germline V gives CDR1 KGHDR, CDR2 SFDVKD. Trimming cost V 4 bases and J 6 bases; bases outside gene matches: 8.

The rearrangement joins TRBV7-9 to TRBJ1-1; no clear D. The V end lost 1 base, the J end lost 4 bases, and 13 bases lay between the germline ends. Germline V lookup: CDR1 SEHNR, CDR2 FQNEAQ (reference sequence). This CDR3 region has 15 residues. DNA of the CDR3: TGTGCCAGCAGCTTAGTCGGGAAAATGGGCACTGAAGCTTTCTTT. Amino acid sequence: CASSLVGKMGTEAFF.

This chain connects TRBV30 to TRBJ1-5; tentative D call: TRBD1 (6 bases). Trimming cost V 2 bases and J 2 bases, with 22 bases left between them. The CDR3 has 18 residues. Germline-derived CDR1 and CDR2 are GTSNPN and SVGIG (reference sequence). The CDR3 DNA reads TGTGCCTGGAGTCTCCCCGGACAGTATGGTGCGGGCAATCAGCCCCAGCATTTT. As protein: CAWSLPGQYGAGNQPQHF.

This clone was recorded only once. The J gene is TRBJ2-7, the V gene TRBV5-6, with 9 bases that match TRBD1. Germline-derived CDR1 and CDR2 are SGHDT and YYEEEE. This CDR3 is built from 16 residues. Trimming cost V 6 bases and J 0 bases; bases outside gene matches: 10. CDR3 sequence: CASINRGPFTSYEQYF. As DNA, the CDR3 is TGTGCCAGCATCAACAGGGGGCCCTTTACCTCCTACGAGCAGTACTTC.

The V gene is TRBV3-1 (or the pseudogene TRBV3-2), the J gene TRBJ2-7, with 8 bases aligning to TRBD2. The V gene's germline CDR1 is LGHDT and CDR2 YNNKEL (reference sequence). The CDR3 sequence is 14 residues long. V shed 5 bases, J shed 4 bases, and the junction held 7 bases outside the gene matches. In nucleotides, the CDR3 is TGTGCCAGCAGCGCGAGCGGGGGCCATTACGAGCAGTACTTC. As protein: CASSASGGHYEQYF.

The CDR3 DNA follows: TGCAGCGATACTGAGACAGGGATAGGCGGCTACACCTTC. As protein: CSDTETGIGGYTF. The chain is built from TRBV29-1 and TRBJ1-2, with 7 bases fitting TRBD1. Germline V gives CDR1 SQVTM, CDR2 ANQGSEA. The CDR3 extends over 13 amino acids. The junction had 13 bases not matched to a gene; V was cut back by 7 bases and J by 8 bases.

The chain's CDR3 is CASSLGLAGTDTQYF. In nucleotides, the CDR3 is TGTGCCAGCAGCCTCGGACTAGCGGGCACAGATACGCAGTATTTT. The genes are TRBV7-2 and TRBJ2-3, with TRBD2 matching over 10 bases. CDR3 length: 15 amino acids. CDR1 SGHTA and CDR2 FQGNSA come from the germline V gene. V lost 5 bases, J lost 1 base, and 3 bases stayed unmatched.

The V gene is TRBV6-5, the J gene TRBJ1-1; 7 bases are a match to TRBD1. Germline CDR1 and CDR2: MNHEY and SVGAGI. This CDR3 has 13 amino acids. With V trimmed by 4 bases and J by 5 bases, 4 bases remained unmatched. The CDR3 DNA is TGTGCCAGCAGTTTACAGGGGAGGACTGAAGCTTTCTTT. This encodes CASSLQGRTEAFF.

CDR3 sequence (DNA): TGTGCCAGCAGCTACGCGGGGGAAGCTTTCTTT. It is translated as CASSYAGEAFF. The rearrangement links TRBV11-3 to TRBJ1-1, with unresolved D. V lost 4 bases to trimming and J lost 8 bases, with 8 bases between them. Germline V gene sequence: CDR1 SGHNT, CDR2 YENEEA. This CDR3 spans 11 amino acids. The whole variable domain, remainder taken from reference TRBV11-3 and TRBJ1-1, is EAGVVQSPRYKIIEKKQPVAFWCNPISGHNTLYWYLQNLGQGPELLIRYENEEAVDDSQLPKDRFSAERLKGVDSTLKIQPAELGDSAVYLCASSYAGEAFFGQGTRLTVV.

This clone was counted once. The chain recombines TRBV24-1 with TRBJ2-7, with TRBD1 matching over 7 bases. J lost 2 bases, V lost 8 bases, and 11 bases had no gene match. CDR3 length: 15 amino acids. Germline CDR1 KGHDR, CDR2 SFDVKD. The CDR3 loop is CATIDSRDSPYEQYF. CDR3 DNA sequence: TGTGCCACCATCGATTCCCGGGACAGTCCCTACGAGCAGTACTTC.

This clone has more than one count but fewer than ten. The chain recombines TRBV6-2 or TRBV6-3 with TRBJ2-7, with TRBD1 matching over 7 bases. The CDR3 runs 15 residues. Losses at the gene ends were 6 bases for V and 2 bases for J; bases not matched to a gene: 10. The germline V gene encodes CDR1 MNHEY and CDR2 SVGEGT. CDR3 in DNA: TGTGCCAGCAGCCAAGGACCGGGACAGACCTACGAGCAGTACTTC. It encodes CASSQGPGQTYEQYF.

This clone was picked up one time. This chain connects TRBV18 to TRBJ2-1, with 9 bases lining up with TRBD1. Germline values: CDR1 KGHSH, CDR2 LQKENI. Trimming removed 2 bases from V and 5 bases from J; junction bases left unmatched: 13. The CDR3 sequence is 18 residues long. CDR3 in amino acids: CASSPSRDRVSSHNEQFF. The CDR3, as DNA: TGTGCCAGCTCACCATCCCGGGACAGGGTTTCATCCCACAATGAGCAGTTCTTC.

In its sample, this clone was seen a few times. The V and J genes are TRBV7-2 and TRBJ2-3, with 15 nucleotides matching TRBD2. V was pared by 4 bases and J by 6 bases, with 5 bases of the junction left unmatched. The CDR3 loop spans 16 amino acids. CDR1 is SGHTA, CDR2 FQGNSA, per germline. CDR3 amino acids: CASSWTSGGASDTQYF. For the CDR3, the DNA is TGTGCCAGCAGCTGGACTAGCGGGGGGGCGTCTGATACGCAGTATTTT.

This chain links TRBV21-1 with TRBJ2-1; the listed D gene, TRBD2, was not tested against the DNA. TRBV21-1 is a known pseudogene. The CDR3 extends over 18 amino acids. CDR3 residues: CASSKGPRTSGSSNEQFF. The DNA of the CDR3 is TGTGCCAGCAGCAAAGGGCCGCGGACTAGCGGGAGTAGTAATGAGCAGTTCTTC.

V usage is TRBV30 and J usage is TRBJ2-1, with TRBD1 matching 7 bases. The V and J ends lost 1 base and 0 bases, in that order; junction bases with no gene match: 3. There are 15 residues in the CDR3. Germline loops: CDR1 GTSNPN, CDR2 SVGIG (reference sequence). The CDR3 sequence is CAWSAGQFSYNEQFF. CDR3 nucleotide sequence: TGTGCCTGGAGTGCGGGACAGTTCTCCTACAATGAGCAGTTCTTC.

The chain employs TRBV5-1 and TRBJ2-5; 9 nucleotides match TRBD2. The CDR3 runs 16 residues. The germline CDR1 and CDR2 sequences are SGHRS and YFSETQ. Trimming removed 4 bases from V and 2 bases from J; junction bases left unmatched: 9. The DNA for the CDR3 is TGCGCCAGCAGCCCGGTGCGTCTAGCGGGGCAAGAGACCCAGTACTTC. Its translation is CASSPVRLAGQETQYF.

The chain recombines TRBV4-2 with TRBJ1-3, with D unclear. The CDR3 covers 12 residues. V dropped 3 bases and J dropped 4 bases, with 4 bases sitting between them. The V gene's germline CDR1 is LGHNA and CDR2 YNFKEQ. The CDR3 coding sequence is TGTGCCAGCAGCCATGAGGGAAACACCATATATTTT. It translates to CASSHEGNTIYF.

This clone was picked up a small number of times. The chain is built from TRBV30 and TRBJ2-5; TRBD2 matches at 9 bases. Germline CDR1 is GTSNPN and CDR2 is SVGIG (reference sequence). The V and J ends lost 3 bases and 5 bases, in that order; junction bases with no gene match: 7. CDR3 length: 14 residues. The CDR3 loop is CAWRRTSVVETQYF. In DNA, the CDR3 is TGTGCCTGGAGGAGGACTAGCGTTGTCGAGACCCAGTACTTC.

The chain uses TRBV5-1 and TRBJ1-2; possible D gene TRBD1, 5 bases. This CDR3 is built from 13 residues. The V gene's germline CDR1 is SGHRS and CDR2 YFSETQ. The ends were cut back, 0 bases at V and 4 bases at J, with 7 bases in the middle. The DNA of the CDR3 is TGCGCCAGCAGCTTGGGACAGATCTATGGCTACACCTTC. This translates into CASSLGQIYGYTF.

This clone came up a few times. The rearrangement uses TRBV30 and TRBJ1-1; TRBD1 aligns across 9 bases. Germline lookup yields CDR1 GTSNPN and CDR2 SVGIG (reference sequence). This CDR3 has 13 amino acids. Trimming took 3 bases from V and 7 from J; bases not matched to a gene: 6. The CDR3 DNA follows: TGTGCCTGGAGGCACACAGGGGGCAGTGAAGCTTTCTTT. Translating it yields CAWRHTGGSEAFF.

The chain combines TRBV6-2 or TRBV6-3 with TRBJ1-1, with a possible D match to TRBD1 (5 bases). This CDR3 has 13 residues. Deletions cut 5 bases from V and 10 bases from J, with 17 bases between. The germline V gene has CDR1 MNHEY and CDR2 SVGEGT. The CDR3 DNA reads as TGTGCCAGCAGTACCGACAGATCTTATGCAGCTTTCTTT. It yields the protein CASSTDRSYAAFF.

V gene TRBV18 combines with J gene TRBJ2-7, with D tentatively TRBD1 (5 bases). V was clipped by 0 bases and J by 0 bases, with 9 bases between them. The CDR3 loop spans 15 amino acids. The germline gives CDR1 KGHSH, CDR2 LQKENI. The CDR3 DNA sequence: TGTGCCAGCTCACCACCAAGCAGGGACTCCTACGAGCAGTACTTC. This codes for CASSPPSRDSYEQYF. Filled out from reference TRBV18 and TRBJ2-7, the complete variable domain reads NAGVMQNPRHLVRRRGQEARLRCSPMKGHSHVYWYRQLPEEGLKFMVYLQKENIIDESGMPKERFSAEFPKEGPSILRIQQVVRGDSAAYFCASSPPSRDSYEQYFGPGTRLTVT.

The chain joins TRBV18 to TRBJ1-1; D is ambiguous. Trimming removed 3 bases from V and 5 bases from J, with 13 bases in between. In germline, CDR1 is KGHSH, CDR2 LQKENI. This CDR3 is built from 14 residues. CDR3 residues: CASSPGSGGTEAFF. In DNA form, the CDR3 reads TGTGCCAGCTCACCGGGGAGTGGAGGGACTGAAGCTTTCTTT.